The T cell receptor (beta chain) under discussion was sequenced for a study of blood T cell repertoires in COVID-19. Study at large: PBMCs, B-cell-depleted T cells, or T cells provided the cDNA or gDNA that made up the material.

This CDR3 comprises 17 residues. The V segment lost 4 bases and the J segment 1 base; nucleotides outside the gene matches: 11. Germline V gives CDR1 SGHRS, CDR2 YFSETQ. The method was immunoSEQ multiplex PCR; TCRdb's version includes in-frame clones alone and lacks a portion of them. The sample lists around 140,000 clones; over 75% were seen once. The sample comprised PBMCs or T cells enriched from blood (not recorded which). The J gene is TRBJ1-1, the V gene TRBV5-1, with 9 bases matching TRBD1. This TCR came from a man aged 50 to 59 in a cohort exposed to, infected with or recovered from COVID-19 (not recorded which). CDR3 amino acids: CASSPDPGTGTNTEAFF. The CDR3, as DNA: TGCGCCAGCAGCCCGGACCCCGGGACAGGGACGAACACTGAAGCTTTCTTT.